What follows are 19 T cell receptor beta chains derived from one specimen sequenced in a study of T cell responses to AZD1222 COVID-19 vaccine. Profiling relied on immunoSEQ multiplex PCR, and the TCRdb table lists in-frame clones only, not all of them. The sample holds some 140,000 clones, 86% seen once. The sample here was peripheral blood, taken on day 0 of MenACWY control vaccination. The receptors derive from an adult in good health.

The chain couples TRBV5-1 to TRBJ1-1; D is perhaps TRBD1 (6 bases). V lost 3 bases and J lost 6, with 21 bases in between. CDR1 SGHRS and CDR2 YFSETQ come from the germline V gene. The CDR3 extends over 16 amino acids. This chain's CDR3 is CASSSLGGALEAEAFF. The CDR3 DNA reads as TGCGCCAGCAGCTCCCTGGGGGGGGCCTTGGAGGCTGAAGCTTTCTTT.

This CDR3 is CASSSRDGYTF. As DNA, the CDR3 is TGCGCCAGCAGCTCCCGTGATGGCTACACCTTC. The rearrangement uses TRBV5-1 and TRBJ1-2; no clear D. This CDR3 contains 11 residues. CDR1 and CDR2 from the germline V gene are SGHRS and YFSETQ. The V gene lost 3 bases and the J gene lost 6 bases, with 6 bases spanning the gap.

The J gene is TRBJ1-6, the V gene TRBV5-1, with 9 nucleotides matching TRBD1. Germline CDR1 and CDR2: SGHRS and YFSETQ. The CDR3 is made up of 14 amino acids. With V trimmed by 4 bases and J by 8 bases, 4 bases remained unmatched. CDR3 sequence reads: CASSLRTGDSPLHF. The CDR3 nucleotides read TGCGCCAGCAGCCTAAGGACAGGGGATTCACCCCTCCACTTT.

The rearrangement uses TRBV13 and TRBJ2-3, with 10 bases fitting TRBD1. Germline lookup yields CDR1 PRHDT and CDR2 FYEKMQ (reference sequence). The CDR3 has 17 residues. The J segment lost 6 bases and the V segment lost 4 bases, leaving 13 bases of the junction unmatched. This CDR3 reads CASSSGQGDTYLDTQYF. The CDR3 bases are TGTGCCAGCAGCTCAGGACAGGGGGATACTTACTTGGATACGCAGTATTTT.

This sequence joins TRBV15 and TRBJ1-1; D possibly corresponds to TRBD1 (6 bases). Between the trimmed V and J ends, which lost 1 base and 1 base, there was a span of 10 bases. Per the germline V gene, CDR1 is LNHNV and CDR2 is YYDKDF (reference sequence). The CDR3 extends over 15 amino acids. CDR3 DNA sequence: TGTGCCACCAGCAGAGCAAAGGGGGGGAACACTGAAGCTTTCTTT. Its protein product is CATSRAKGGNTEAFF.

This chain uses TRBV29-1 with TRBJ2-2; D ambiguous. The V end lost 7 bases, the J end lost 6 bases, and 9 bases lay between the germline ends. Germline V lookup: CDR1 SQVTM, CDR2 ANQGSEA. The CDR3 consists of 11 residues. The CDR3 is CSGRFSGELFF. As DNA, the CDR3 is TGCAGCGGGCGCTTTTCCGGGGAGCTGTTTTTT.

V gene TRBV5-4 combines with J gene TRBJ2-7; 12 bases fit TRBD2. The CDR3 extends over 15 amino acids. The germline V gene has CDR1 SGHNT and CDR2 YYREEE (reference sequence). V dropped 3 bases and J dropped 4; count of bases not matched to a gene: 5. CDR3 coding DNA: TGTGCCAGCAGCTCAACCGGGACTAGCGGGTACGAGCAGTACTTC. It encodes CASSSTGTSGYEQYF.

The genes are TRBV28 and TRBJ1-2; D might be TRBD1 (6 bases). Trimming left V 5 bases short and J 4 bases short, with 8 bases between. CDR1 is MDHEN, CDR2 SYDVKM, per germline. This CDR3 spans 12 amino acids. The CDR3 DNA sequence: TGTGCCAGCAGTGACAGGCTCTATGGCTACACCTTC. Its protein is CASSDRLYGYTF.

This clone was recorded only once. The chain has TRBV7-9 and TRBJ2-3; 8 nucleotides line up with TRBD1. The CDR3 sequence is 15 residues long. Germline assignment: CDR1 SEHNR and CDR2 FQNEAQ (reference sequence). The junction had 10 bases not matched to a gene; V was cut back by 5 bases and J by 6 bases. CDR3: CASSEGAGGIDTQYF. CDR3 sequence (DNA): TGTGCCAGCAGCGAAGGGGCAGGGGGCATCGATACGCAGTATTTT.

The chain uses TRBV5-4 and TRBJ2-5, with 10 bases lining up with TRBD2. The CDR3 consists of 14 residues. V dropped 4 bases and J dropped 5; count of bases not matched to a gene: 5. CDR1 is SGHNT and CDR2 is YYREEE in the germline V gene (reference sequence). The CDR3 here is CASSERGGGETQYF. CDR3 DNA: TGTGCCAGCAGCGAGCGGGGGGGAGGGGAGACCCAGTACTTC.

This clone has only a few counts. V gene TRBV11-3 combines with J gene TRBJ1-1; possible D gene TRBD1, 5 bases. Trimming cost V 0 bases and J 5 bases, with 16 bases left between them. Germline lookup yields CDR1 SGHNT and CDR2 YENEEA. The length of the CDR3 is 16 residues. Written as DNA, the CDR3 is TGTGCCAGCAGCTTAGATGACAGCACCCTGGGGACTGAAGCTTTCTTT. Translated, it gives CASSLDDSTLGTEAFF. The full variable domain, with the rest looked up from reference TRBV11-3 and TRBJ1-1, is EAGVVQSPRYKIIEKKQPVAFWCNPISGHNTLYWYLQNLGQGPELLIRYENEEAVDDSQLPKDRFSAERLKGVDSTLKIQPAELGDSAVYLCASSLDDSTLGTEAFFGQGTRLTVV.

On this clone itself: Other nucleotide sequences in the sample specify the same CDR3. The rearrangement uses TRBV10-3 and TRBJ2-1; unclear D gene. The V and J ends lost 6 bases and 0 bases respectively, with 6 bases between them. The germline CDR1 and CDR2 sequences are ENHRY and SYGVKD. The CDR3 is 13 amino acids. CDR3 DNA sequence: TGTGCCATCAGACAAAGCTCCTACAATGAGCAGTTCTTC. Amino acids: CAIRQSSYNEQFF.

The chain couples TRBV30 to TRBJ1-1, with D perhaps matching TRBD1 (5 bases). Germline V gene data show CDR1 as GTSNPN and CDR2 as SVGIG (reference sequence). V lost 0 bases and J 3 bases, leaving 11 bases between the germline ends. The CDR3 loop spans 14 amino acids. CDR3 bases: TGTGCCTGGAGTGTAATTGGGGGGGACACTGAAGCTTTCTTT. Its translation is CAWSVIGGDTEAFF.

CDR3 bases: TGCAGCGTCCGGGGGAGCGCCACCGGGGAGCTGTTTTTT. Translation gives CSVRGSATGELFF. The rearrangement uses TRBV29-1 and TRBJ2-2; tentatively, D is TRBD2 (6 bases). This CDR3 spans 13 amino acids. V was shortened by 6 bases and J by 4 bases, with 12 bases between the two germline ends. CDR1 and CDR2 from the germline V gene are SQVTM and ANQGSEA.

CDR3 sequence reads: CATSSASGSGIYEQYF. The CDR3 coding sequence is TGTGCCACCAGCAGCGCCTCGGGTTCGGGGATCTACGAGCAGTACTTC. This chain uses TRBV15 with TRBJ2-7; D may be TRBD2 (5 bases). Germline CDR1 and CDR2: LNHNV and YYDKDF (reference sequence). This CDR3 spans 16 amino acids. Deletions cut 3 bases from V and 3 bases from J, with 18 bases between.

The rearrangement joins TRBV3-1 (or the pseudogene TRBV3-2) to TRBJ1-6; 7 bases map to TRBD1. The CDR3 loop spans 15 amino acids. Germline CDR1 is LGHDT and CDR2 is YNNKEL (reference sequence). Trimming at V came to 1 base and at J to 4 bases, leaving 1 base not matched to a gene. For the CDR3, the DNA is TGTGCCAGCAGCCAAGCACAGGGGTATAATTCACCCCTCCACTTT. Translated: CASSQAQGYNSPLHF.

The chain carries TRBV5-1 and TRBJ2-1, with TRBD2 matching 8 bases. V trimming: 0 bases; J trimming: 8 bases; junction bases outside the gene matches: 16. CDR3 length: 18 residues. CDR1 and CDR2 (germline): SGHRS, YFSETQ. The CDR3 spells CASSLAWASGSRRDEQFF. The CDR3 region has the DNA TGCGCCAGCAGCTTGGCCTGGGCTAGCGGGTCCCGGCGGGATGAGCAGTTCTTC.

This clone was counted between two and nine times. The CDR3 bases are TGTGCCAGCAGCAAAGATAGAGGCAGGGGGCAGTTTGCTGAAGCTTTCTTT. This translates into CASSKDRGRGQFAEAFF. This chain links TRBV21-1 with TRBJ1-1; the table's D call TRBD1 went unverified against the DNA. TRBV21-1 is a pseudogene. The CDR3 has 17 amino acids.

V usage is TRBV2 and J usage is TRBJ2-3; D is unresolved. Looked up from germline, CDR1 is SNHLY and CDR2 is FYNNEI. Trimming pared 10 bases from V and 3 bases from J, leaving 11 bases between. This CDR3 region has 12 residues. The CDR3: CATQLDTDTQYF. The CDR3 bases are TGTGCCACCCAGCTGGATACAGATACGCAGTATTTT.